Each of the 2 T cell receptor beta chains below was sequenced from the same sample in a study of PD-L1 blockade in urothelial cancer. Sequencing was performed with immunoSEQ multiplex PCR; in TCRdb, only in-frame clones are kept and a portion is missing. The sample gives fewer than 45,000 clones, about 86% of which show up once; about 15% is in the top ten. Material: PBMCs, obtained around atezolizumab (anti-PD-L1) treatment. These receptors were taken from a man between 60 and 70 years old with urothelial cancer.

CDR3 in DNA: TGCGCCAGCAGCCCGGGACTAGTTCATGAGACCCAGTACTTC. Residues: CASSPGLVHETQYF. The V and J genes are TRBV10-2 and TRBJ2-5, with 8 bases identical to TRBD2. V was pared by 6 bases and J by 5 bases, with 8 bases of the junction left unmatched. The CDR3 length is 14 residues. Germline V lookup: CDR1 WSHSY, CDR2 SAAADI.

CDR3 protein: CASSLQGYGYTF. The CDR3 DNA sequence: TGTGCCAGCAGCTTACAGGGGTACGGCTACACCTTC. The V and J genes are TRBV11-1 and TRBJ1-2; TRBD1 is a possible D gene (6 bases). This CDR3 region has 12 residues. The germline V and J ends were trimmed by 2 bases and 8 bases, with 9 bases remaining between them. The germline CDR1 and CDR2 sequences are SGHAT and FQDESV (reference sequence).